The rows below give T cell receptor beta chains drawn from one sample of a study of blood T cell repertoires in COVID-19. Repertoires were generated with immunoSEQ multiplex PCR, while TCRdb's copy carries only in-frame clones and drops some. The sample has some 230,000 clones, roughly nine tenths seen once. Sequencing was done on a sample of PBMCs or T cells enriched from blood (not recorded which). These receptor sequences come from a woman younger than 35 in a cohort exposed to, infected with or recovered from COVID-19 (not recorded which). Both conserved end residues are trimmed from each CDR3. A D gene is named only where the DNA matches it firmly.

CDR3 protein	V gene	D gene
AWSIQGHYGYT	TRBV30	NA
AARSGTASSDEQF	TRBV6-5	NA
ASSPLQGALEGYT	TRBV5-4	TRBD1
ASSFSTGIYEQY	TRBV5-5	NA
ASIRSQENTEAF	TRBV5-4	NA
ASSLAGGEETQY	TRBV19	TRBD2
ASSPTDRGHPDTQY	TRBV19	TRBD1
ASSDQGSNQPQH	TRBV2	NA
ASSAMGGAGKNIQY	TRBV28	NA
ASSATGGSPPNYGYT	TRBV6-1	TRBD1
ATSDVNSGRARETQY	TRBV24-1	TRBD2
ASSARGGPYNEQF	TRBV11-3	TRBD2
ASSFLYTGNYGYT	TRBV5-5	NA
ASSGARGGVNTEAF	TRBV6-1	NA
ASSGQNNSPLH	TRBV7-2	TRBD1